This T cell receptor beta chain came from a study of blood T cell repertoires in COVID-19. At the level of the study: Collection of acute and convalescent COVID-19 samples took place in the United States, Italy and Spain. PBMCs, B-cell-depleted T cells, or T cells provided the cDNA or gDNA that made up the material.

In the original analysis: Estimation of nucleated cell counts relied on the amplification of reference gene primers. Clones were sequenced by immunoSEQ multiplex PCR, and TCRdb holds only the in-frame ones, with some missing. V and J calls and clone size are as listed in that table; D and trimming were resolved from the DNA. The table lists 14,000 to 15,000 clones, around 73% of them singletons. CDR1 and CDR2 from the germline V gene are SGDLS and YYNGEE. The CDR3 has 15 residues. Trimming at V came to 4 bases and at J to 4 bases, leaving 7 bases not matched to a gene. This chain links TRBV9 with TRBJ2-2, with 7 bases aligning to TRBD1. Specimen: peripheral blood. The receptor was derived from a human donor in a cohort sampled during active COVID-19. CDR3 region: CASSTRQGTTGELFF. The CDR3 nucleotides are TGTGCCAGCAGCACTCGACAGGGAACCACCGGGGAGCTGTTTTTT.